This T cell receptor (beta chain) was identified in a study of a mutant IDH1 vaccine in newly diagnosed glioma (dated by TCRdb to the early 2020s). For context, the study as a whole: Patients received eight vaccinations in weeks 1, 3, 5, 7, 11, 15, 19 and 23, corresponding to visits V03 through V10. In the chemotherapy-containing groups, vaccination started alongside temozolomide cycles, whereas in patients who had radiotherapy alone it started 4-6 weeks after radiotherapy. Peripheral blood was collected at six visits: V03 (baseline), V05, V07, V10, V12 and V13. The roughly 32 treated patients were approximately 62% male and roughly 40% female, with a mean age of around 40 years. For exploratory analyses, 25 to 30 treated patients had longitudinal TCRB deep sequencing done wherever samples were available. Prior to enrollment, standard therapy consisting of radiotherapy alone, temozolomide alone, or radiochemotherapy with temozolomide had been administered to patients, with the combination being received by most patients. The research as a whole found: No apparent relationship was observed between pseudoprogression and alterations in the top peripheral T cell clonotypes detected by TCRB sequencing. Across multiple MHC alleles, vaccine-induced immune responses were seen in approximately 93% of patients. It was noted by the authors that analyses of patient blood samples could not be reproduced owing to sample limitations. Availability determined which PBMC samples were chosen for TCRB deep sequencing.

This clone is a singleton in its sample. The clone's antigen remains unknown. There are no base qualities to consult, and no much larger clone falls within one base. There are 14 amino acids in the CDR3, from cysteine to phenylalanine inclusive. The DNA shown is the 42-base CDR3, in frame from base 1. CDR1 is given as LNHDA and CDR2 as SQIVND, both from the germline V gene (reference sequence). Cut back by 3 bases and 0 bases, the V and J ends lie 6 bases apart. To prepare the library, the immunoSEQ multiplex PCR assay was applied. Following the manufacturer's protocol, the hsTCRB Kit was used to amplify rearranged TCR beta chain sequences. TCRB libraries were sequenced on an Illumina MiSeq. Turning to the authors' computational methods: Demultiplexing, trimming and gene mapping were performed with the kit vendor's proprietary platform. Drawn from immuneACCESS, this table holds only the in-frame rearrangements with V and J called that TCRdb kept. Clones are partly lost; checked studies trace under half to an unresolved V gene and leave the rest unexplained. The V and J calls and clone size are taken from that table; D and trimming were inferred from the DNA. The sample has approximately 24,000 clones on record, approximately 80% of them singletons. About a tenth of the sample belongs to the ten largest clones.

The time point label for this specimen denotes: week 5, during vaccination. Every vaccine dose consisted of 300 ug of a 20-mer mutant IDH1 peptide in Montanide, administered subcutaneously together with topical imiquimod. Donors had newly diagnosed WHO grade 3 or 4 IDH1-mutant astrocytomas with loss of nuclear ATRX. The samples were drawn from NOA16, a multicentre, single-arm, open-label phase I trial in Germany that tested a mutant IDH1 peptide vaccine in humans for the first time. The DNeasy Blood and Tissue Kit was used to extract genomic DNA from EDTA blood for TCRB sequencing. The chain joins TRBV19 to TRBJ1-5, with the D segment identity uncertain. Sequenced material: PBMCs, taken from a glioma patient whose treatment included an IDH1 peptide vaccine. The sequence derives from a man aged 35 to 55 with glioma. The CDR3 in this case is CASSIDNSNQPQHF. The sequenced DNA: TGTGCCAGTAGTATCGACAATAGCAATCAGCCCCAGCATTTT.